Following are 5 T cell receptor beta chains from one sample sequenced in a study of siplizumab effects on memory and regulatory T cells. Assay used: immunoSEQ multiplex PCR; TCRdb lists only in-frame clones, some missing. The profile shows 95,000 to 100,000 clones, around 90% of them singletons. Sequencing used non-Treg CD4+ T cells sorted from blood. These receptors all stem from a human donor in good health.

The V gene is TRBV11-3, the J gene TRBJ2-1, with D tentatively TRBD1 (6 bases). V lost 0 bases and J 5 bases, leaving 11 bases between the germline ends. The CDR3 has 15 residues. Germline V gives CDR1 SGHNT, CDR2 YENEEA. The CDR3 reads CASSLEWTANNEQFF. In DNA form, the CDR3 reads TGTGCCAGCAGCTTAGAGTGGACAGCCAACAATGAGCAGTTCTTC.

This chain uses TRBV19 with TRBJ2-1; 13 positions match TRBD2. The CDR3 is made up of 14 amino acids. The germline gives CDR1 LNHDA, CDR2 SQIVND (reference sequence). J was trimmed by 8 bases and V by 9 bases; bases with no gene match: 7. The CDR3 region is CASRTSGSIYEQFF. The CDR3 DNA is TGTGCCAGCCGGACTAGCGGGAGTATCTATGAGCAGTTCTTC.

The chain employs TRBV7-8 and TRBJ2-3; D tentatively reads TRBD1 or TRBD2 (7 bases each). This CDR3 spans 14 amino acids. Germline lookup yields CDR1 SGHVS and CDR2 FQNEAQ. V lost 4 bases, J lost 10 bases, and 18 bases lay in between. The CDR3 is CASSSEGAGASQYF. The CDR3 bases are TGTGCCAGCAGCTCCGAGGGGGCGGGGGCGTCGCAGTATTTT.

V usage is TRBV10-3 and J usage is TRBJ2-7; 9 nucleotides line up with TRBD2. The CDR3 contains 15 residues. From germline, CDR1 is ENHRY and CDR2 SYGVKD. V lost 6 bases to trimming and J lost 4 bases; unmatched junction nucleotides: 10. The CDR3 sequence is CAIRRNSGSEYEQYF. In DNA form, the CDR3 reads TGTGCCATCAGAAGGAATAGCGGGAGTGAATACGAGCAGTACTTC.

This chain uses TRBV30 with TRBJ2-5, with D unresolved. This CDR3 has 11 residues. V lost 2 bases and J lost 7, with 8 bases in between. Germline loops: CDR1 GTSNPN, CDR2 SVGIG (reference sequence). The CDR3 loop reads CAWSRARTQYF. The CDR3 DNA reads TGTGCCTGGAGTAGGGCTCGGACCCAGTACTTC.